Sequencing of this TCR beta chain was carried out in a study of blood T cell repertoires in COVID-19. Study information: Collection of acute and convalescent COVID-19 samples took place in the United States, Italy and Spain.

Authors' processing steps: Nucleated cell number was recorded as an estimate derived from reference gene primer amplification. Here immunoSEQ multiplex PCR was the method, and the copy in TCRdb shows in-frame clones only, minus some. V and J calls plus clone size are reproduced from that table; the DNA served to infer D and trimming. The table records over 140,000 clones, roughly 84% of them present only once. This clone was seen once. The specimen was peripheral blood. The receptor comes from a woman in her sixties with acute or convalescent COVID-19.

CDR3 bases: TGCAGCGTTGAACAGGGACAGGGAGAGACCCAGTACTTC. Amino acids: CSVEQGQGETQYF. The rearrangement uses TRBV29-1 and TRBJ2-5; TRBD1 agrees at 9 bases. Per the germline V gene, CDR1 is SQVTM and CDR2 is ANQGSEA. Trimming cost V 2 bases and J 4 bases; bases outside gene matches: 2. The CDR3 contains 13 residues. The full variable domain, completed using reference TRBV29-1 and TRBJ2-5, is SAVISQKPSRDICQRGTSLTIQCQVDSQVTMMFWYRQQPGQSLTLIATANQGSEATYESGFVIDKFPISRPNLTFSTLTVSNMSPEDSSIYLCSVEQGQGETQYFGPGTRLLVL.